The source of this TCR beta chain is a study of tumour-infiltrating T cells in Burkitt lymphoma. The table came from immunoSEQ multiplex PCR; TCRdb's copy has only in-frame clones and leaves some out. The sample yields 3,700 or so clones, about 19% seen once. Trimming shortened V by 5 bases and J by 2 bases, and 21 bases separated the two germline ends. The CDR3 is 17 amino acids. Germline CDR1 SGHVS, CDR2 FQNEAQ. Sequencing was performed on tumor tissue. The source of this sequence is a human donor with Burkitt lymphoma. The chain joins TRBV7-8 to TRBJ2-5, with a possible D match to TRBD2 (7 bases). The CDR3 protein is CASSPGVSGPPQETQYF. The CDR3 nucleotides read TGTGCCAGCAGCCCAGGGGTTAGCGGGCCGCCACAAGAGACCCAGTACTTC.